The sequence of this T cell receptor beta chain was determined in a study of early T cells in non-severe SARS-CoV-2 infection. As for the study in general: Unsorted whole-blood RNA was sequenced in bulk, leaving chains unpaired. General observations from the study: Sequences matched to VDJdb favored anti-spike CD8 responses, while private and CD4 specificities were missed.

Individual cDNA molecules each received unique molecular identifiers attached to them. From the 5' RACE reads, TCRdb called clonotypes with MiXCR, one entry per CDR3 protein. The repertoire holds fewer than 65,000 distinct CDR3 sequences, with 9.3% as singletons. CDR3 length: 14 residues. Germline-derived CDR1 and CDR2 are SEHNR and FQNEAQ (reference sequence). This clonotype was picked up one time. Its antigen remains unidentified. Being one base from a much bigger clone, this may be a read error. The rearrangement uses TRBV7-9 and TRBJ2-5; 9 nucleotides match TRBD2. The sequenced sample consisted of whole blood. This clonotype originated in an adult who was a healthcare worker with PCR-confirmed SARS-CoV-2 infection or an uninfected control (not recorded which). CDR3 sequence reads: CVSSSAGGGETQYF. The DNA for the CDR3 is TGTGTCAGCAGCTCCGCGGGAGGGGGAGAGACCCAGTACTTC.